A single sample gave rise to the 26 T cell receptor beta chains below, sequenced in a study of CD8 T cells in Susac syndrome. Reverse transcription of roughly 0.45 to 1 ug RNA was performed with random hexamers. MiXCR, applied by TCRdb to the immunoSEQ multiplex PCR reads, yields one record per CDR3 protein. This table has about 400,000 distinct CDR3 sequences, approximately 85% appearing once. Input material: CD8+ T cells from PBMCs. Every receptor here comes from a human donor with multiple sclerosis.

The chain is built from TRBV9 and TRBJ2-3, with TRBD2 identical over 9 bases. The trim removed 3 bases at V and 1 base at J, leaving 3 bases unmatched. CDR3 size: 15 residues. Per germline, CDR1 SGDLS and CDR2 YYNGEE. The CDR3: CASSATSGGTDTQYF. The CDR3 region has the DNA TGTGCCAGCAGCGCGACTAGCGGAGGCACAGATACGCAGTATTTT.

This chain uses TRBV2 with TRBJ1-1, with TRBD1 as a possible D gene (5 bases). Germline lookup yields CDR1 SNHLY and CDR2 FYNNEI. The V end lost 6 bases, the J end lost 0 bases, and 17 bases lay between the germline ends. This CDR3 contains 16 residues. CDR3: CASSEVGADMNTEAFF. The CDR3 nucleotides read TGTGCCAGCAGCGAGGTCGGGGCCGACATGAACACTGAAGCTTTCTTT.

This clonotype has only a few counts. J is TRBJ2-7 and V is TRBV4-1, with TRBD1 identical over 9 bases. With V trimmed by 0 bases and J by 0 bases, 3 bases remained unmatched. The CDR3 runs 16 residues. CDR1 MGHRA and CDR2 YSYEKL come from the germline V gene. CDR3 sequence (DNA): TGCGCCAGCAGCCAAGAGGGACAGGGAAGCTCCTACGAGCAGTACTTC. It is translated as CASSQEGQGSSYEQYF.

This clonotype came up a few times. The chain recombines TRBV6-6 with TRBJ2-2, with D tentatively TRBD1 (5 bases). Deletions cut 6 bases from V and 0 bases from J, with 11 bases between. Germline V CDR1 and CDR2: MNHNY, SVGAGI (reference sequence). CDR3 length: 15 amino acids. CDR3 loop: CASSLRETNTGELFF. CDR3 DNA: TGTGCCAGCAGCCTCAGGGAAACGAACACCGGGGAGCTGTTTTTT.

The rearrangement links TRBV12-3 or TRBV12-4 to TRBJ2-1, with 7 bases identical to TRBD2. V lost 4 bases to trimming and J lost 5 bases; unmatched junction nucleotides: 8. The CDR3 contains 15 residues. The CDR3 is CASSSPGLTNNEQFF. The CDR3 DNA reads as TGTGCCAGCAGTTCGCCGGGACTAACAAACAATGAGCAGTTCTTC.

The chain joins TRBV27 to TRBJ1-2; D remains unclear. Germline-derived CDR1 and CDR2 are MNHEY and SMNVEV (reference sequence). V lost 3 bases and J 4 bases, leaving 12 bases between the germline ends. CDR3 size: 14 residues. Here the CDR3 reads CASSFLSDSYGYTF. Here the CDR3 DNA reads TGTGCCAGCAGTTTCTTATCGGACTCCTATGGCTACACCTTC.

The J gene is TRBJ1-3, the V gene TRBV6-2 or TRBV6-3, with D hard to call. The CDR3 sequence is 16 residues long. CDR1 and CDR2 from the germline V gene are MNHEY and SVGEGT. Trimming removed 0 bases from V and 0 bases from J, with 9 bases in between. This chain's CDR3 is CASSYSRKDSGNTIYF. DNA of the CDR3: TGTGCCAGCAGTTACTCGAGGAAGGACTCTGGAAACACCATATATTTT.

The chain has TRBV27 and TRBJ2-7; 8 bases line up with TRBD2. The CDR3 is 16 amino acids. After removal of 4 bases from V and 3 bases from J, the junction contained 11 bases not matched to a gene. The germline V gene encodes CDR1 MNHEY and CDR2 SMNVEV (reference sequence). The CDR3 DNA reads as TGTGCCAGCAGTTCAAGAGGTCTAGCGGGCTTCTACGAGCAGTACTTC. Translating gives CASSSRGLAGFYEQYF.

This chain links TRBV20-1 with TRBJ2-5; the D gene is possibly TRBD1 (5 bases). CDR3 length: 14 residues. Germline V gene data show CDR1 as DFQATT and CDR2 as SNEGSKA (reference sequence). Trimming shortened V by 3 bases and J by 5 bases, and 16 bases separated the two germline ends. CDR3 nucleotides: TGCAGTGCTAGGCTAGGGGCCGCCTCTGAGACCCAGTACTTC. It specifies CSARLGAASETQYF.

The V and J genes are TRBV2 and TRBJ2-7; D is unresolved. The CDR3 has 15 residues. Germline V CDR1 and CDR2: SNHLY, FYNNEI. Trimming left V 1 base short and J 3 bases short, with 13 bases between. The CDR3 sequence is CASSEGVSPYYEQYF. CDR3 bases: TGTGCCAGCAGTGAAGGAGTTTCCCCGTACTACGAGCAGTACTTC.

The rearrangement links TRBV27 to TRBJ2-1; D is perhaps TRBD1 (5 bases). The CDR3 loop spans 15 amino acids. Trimming took off 2 bases at V and 2 bases at J, with 10 bases between the two ends. Germline CDR1 MNHEY, CDR2 SMNVEV (reference sequence). The CDR3 reads CASSLRQTTYNEQFF. In DNA, the CDR3 is TGTGCCAGCAGTTTAAGACAGACCACCTACAATGAGCAGTTCTTC.

V and J are TRBV28 and TRBJ1-1; D may be TRBD1 (5 bases). This CDR3 spans 15 amino acids. Germline V gene lookup returns CDR1 MDHEN and CDR2 SYDVKM. Trimming removed 1 base at V and 1 base at J, with 10 bases between. The CDR3 here is CASSLFLGTNTEAFF. The CDR3 DNA follows: TGTGCCAGCAGTTTATTCTTGGGGACGAACACTGAAGCTTTCTTT.

The chain combines TRBV27 with TRBJ1-2; no reliable D call. The CDR3 runs 14 residues. CDR1 is MNHEY, CDR2 SMNVEV, per germline (reference sequence). Deletions cut 2 bases from V and 6 bases from J, with 13 bases between. The DNA of the CDR3 is TGTGCCAGCAGTTTAAGCGCAGAGGGTAATGGCTACACCTTC. This codes for CASSLSAEGNGYTF.

The chain couples TRBV6-1 to TRBJ2-3; 14 nucleotides line up with TRBD2. Germline V gene data show CDR1 as MNHNS and CDR2 as SASEGT. The CDR3 covers 15 residues. V shed 8 bases and J 3 bases; nucleotides not matched to a gene: 4. This CDR3 reads CASARLAGGTDTQYF. The CDR3 DNA reads TGTGCCAGCGCCCGACTAGCGGGGGGGACAGATACGCAGTATTTT.

The chain couples TRBV27 to TRBJ2-1, with D hard to call. CDR1 and CDR2 (germline): MNHEY, SMNVEV (reference sequence). Trimming pared 4 bases from V and 7 bases from J, leaving 11 bases between. The CDR3 contains 13 residues. DNA of the CDR3: TGTGCCAGCAGTTCCCTCACCGGGAATGAGCAGTTCTTC. This gives the protein CASSSLTGNEQFF.

This chain links TRBV7-9 with TRBJ2-3; D not resolved. Germline V CDR1 and CDR2: SEHNR, FQNEAQ (reference sequence). This CDR3 comprises 12 residues. Trimming took 5 bases from V and 7 from J, leaving 10 bases between them. The chain's CDR3 is CASSPTQNTQYF. The CDR3 DNA sequence: TGTGCCAGCAGCCCCACCCAGAATACGCAGTATTTT.

The chain combines TRBV12-3 or TRBV12-4 with TRBJ1-4; weak D call: TRBD1 (6 bases). This CDR3 comprises 15 residues. V was cut by 7 bases and J by 7 bases, with 19 bases left in between. The CDR3 DNA reads as TGTGCCAGCACCGAACAGGCAGGGGAAGCTGAAAAACTGTTTTTT. Amino acid sequence: CASTEQAGEAEKLFF.

Only one count was recorded for this clonotype. The rearrangement links TRBV4-1 to TRBJ1-2; D gene ambiguous. From germline, CDR1 is MGHRA and CDR2 YSYEKL. V was pared by 6 bases and J by 5 bases, with 22 bases between. CDR3 length: 16 amino acids. CDR3: CASSPPRTDSNYGYTF. CDR3 DNA: TGCGCCAGCAGTCCCCCCCGGACCGACTCGAATTATGGCTACACCTTC.

This clonotype turned up a few times. The chain has TRBV19 and TRBJ2-7; D gene unclear. CDR1 and CDR2 (germline): LNHDA, SQIVND (reference sequence). CDR3 size: 11 residues. V was cut by 1 base and J by 4 bases, with 2 bases left in between. CDR3 sequence (DNA): TGTGCCAGTAGTATAGGATACGAGCAGTACTTC. Its translation: CASSIGYEQYF.

CDR3: CASSLVREYGAPMNTEAFF. CDR3 DNA: TGTGCCAGCAGCTTAGTCCGGGAATACGGGGCCCCAATGAACACTGAAGCTTTCTTT. This chain uses TRBV7-9 with TRBJ1-1, with D possibly TRBD1 on 5 matching bases. The CDR3 extends over 19 amino acids. Germline V gene data show CDR1 as SEHNR and CDR2 as FQNEAQ (reference sequence). V lost 1 base to trimming and J lost 0 bases, with 21 bases between them.

This rearrangement joins TRBV6-6 to TRBJ2-7, with no clear D. This CDR3 has 14 residues. The V gene lost 0 bases and the J gene lost 4 bases, with 10 bases spanning the gap. Germline V CDR1 and CDR2: MNHNY, SVGAGI (reference sequence). DNA of the CDR3: TGTGCCAGCAGTTACTCTGCAGATTTATACGAGCAGTACTTC. It yields the protein CASSYSADLYEQYF.

The chain links TRBV20-1 to TRBJ2-5, with 9 bases identical to TRBD1. This CDR3 is built from 15 residues. The germline V gene encodes CDR1 DFQATT and CDR2 SNEGSKA (reference sequence). Germline trimming cut 3 bases from V and 0 bases from J; bases unmatched to any gene: 5. CDR3 residues: CSARPGTGYQETQYF. CDR3 nucleotide sequence: TGCAGTGCTAGGCCCGGGACAGGGTACCAAGAGACCCAGTACTTC.

The rearrangement joins TRBV3-1 to TRBJ2-7; 8 bases align to TRBD2. The germline V gene has CDR1 LGHDT and CDR2 YNNKEL (reference sequence). The V and J ends lost 1 base and 7 bases, in that order; junction bases with no gene match: 9. This CDR3 is 15 amino acids long. The CDR3 protein is CASSQASSGRGEQYF. DNA for the CDR3: TGTGCCAGCAGCCAAGCTTCGAGCGGGAGAGGGGAGCAGTACTTC.

The CDR3 is CASSVGVYLYEQYF. In DNA, the CDR3 is TGTGCCAGCAGTGTCGGAGTTTACCTCTACGAGCAGTACTTC. The chain carries TRBV6-1 and TRBJ2-7; D gene ambiguous. The length of the CDR3 is 14 residues. V dropped 4 bases and J dropped 3 bases, with 13 bases sitting between them. Germline values: CDR1 MNHNS, CDR2 SASEGT.

This chain joins TRBV24-1 and TRBJ1-2; D not certain. The CDR3 totals 15 residues. Germline CDR1 and CDR2: KGHDR and SFDVKD. The germline V and J ends were trimmed by 0 bases and 4 bases, with 11 bases remaining between them. In DNA form, the CDR3 reads TGTGCCACCAGTGATTTGCTCTTAAAAGGCTATGGCTACACCTTC. Protein sequence: CATSDLLLKGYGYTF.

The J gene is TRBJ2-2, the V gene TRBV27; D ambiguous. The CDR3 contains 16 residues. Germline V gene lookup returns CDR1 MNHEY and CDR2 SMNVEV (reference sequence). V dropped 0 bases and J dropped 1 base, with 9 bases sitting between them. CDR3: CASSLSTTWNTGELFF. CDR3 sequence (DNA): TGTGCCAGCAGTTTATCGACGACCTGGAACACCGGGGAGCTGTTTTTT.